Listed here are 5 T cell receptor beta chains from one sample, sequenced in a study of response to subunit inactivated influenza vaccine (dated by TCRdb to about 2018). The library came from RT-PCR. The sample was run on an Illumina HiSeq 2500. TCRdb trimmed the raw reads at Q25, called clones with MiXCR and kept productive beta chains. Identical CDR3 protein sequences are pooled into one entry, listed with their most common genes and DNA. The sample contains about 180,000 distinct CDR3 sequences, 7.5% to 10% of them found a single time. The top ten clonotypes cover about a tenth of the sample. The sequenced sample was non-naive T cells sorted from PBMCs, obtained on the day of vaccination. The cell subset or site label on this specimen signifies: memory T cell fraction. The origin of the receptors is a man aged 45-65 years who received an inactivated influenza vaccine. Donor details come from another sample of the same person, matched by shared clones.

This clonotype has just a few counts. The chain has TRBV29-1 and TRBJ2-3; either TRBD1 or TRBD2 may fit D (5 bases each). This CDR3 has 16 residues. Trimming pared 5 bases from V and 0 bases from J, leaving 18 bases between. Germline assignment: CDR1 SQVTM and CDR2 ANQGSEA. DNA for the CDR3: TGCAGCGTTTCACACGGAGCCGGGACCAGCACAGATACGCAGTATTTT. It encodes CSVSHGAGTSTDTQYF.

This clonotype showed up just a few times. This chain uses TRBV20-1 with TRBJ1-6, with 10 nucleotides matching TRBD1. CDR1 DFQATT and CDR2 SNEGSKA come from the germline V gene (reference sequence). This CDR3 is 15 amino acids long. V lost 2 bases, J lost 9 bases, and 7 bases stayed unmatched. This CDR3 reads CSARTGQGEVSPLHF. CDR3 coding DNA: TGCAGTGCTAGAACAGGACAGGGGGAAGTTTCACCCCTCCACTTT.

This clonotype was detected many times. The J gene is TRBJ2-3, the V gene TRBV12-3 or TRBV12-4; D is ambiguous. The CDR3 consists of 14 residues. Trimming shortened V by 3 bases and J by 2 bases, and 9 bases separated the two germline ends. CDR3 in DNA: TGTGCCAGCAGTTTTCTTGGGTTCACAGATACGCAGTATTTT. Amino acids: CASSFLGFTDTQYF.

This clonotype has ten or more counts. The gene calls are TRBV2 and TRBJ1-6; no clear D. The CDR3 is 13 amino acids. In germline, CDR1 is SNHLY, CDR2 FYNNEI. V lost 7 bases, J lost 7 bases, and 11 bases lay in between. Here the CDR3 reads CASTGLRNSPLHF. DNA for the CDR3: TGTGCCAGCACCGGCCTTAGGAATTCACCCCTCCACTTT. Full variable domain (outside the CDR3, taken from reference TRBV2 and TRBJ1-6): EPEVTQTPSHQVTQMGQEVILRCVPISNHLYFYWYRQILGQKVEFLVSFYNNEISEKSEIFDDQFSVERPDGSNFTLKIRSTKLEDSAMYFCASTGLRNSPLHFGNGTRLTVT.

At least ten counts were recorded for this clonotype. The rearrangement uses TRBV12-3 or TRBV12-4 and TRBJ1-6, with 7 bases identical to TRBD1. The CDR3 is 14 amino acids. J was trimmed by 15 bases and V by 7 bases; bases with no gene match: 15. The DNA for the CDR3 is TGTGCCAGCACAACGACAGGGTCGAGAGGGGACCTCCACTTT. As protein: CASTTTGSRGDLHF.